These 30 T cell receptor beta chains came from one sample sequenced in a study of sequential checkpoint blockade in melanoma. TCRdb's copy holds only in-frame clones and misses some; the assay was immunoSEQ multiplex PCR. The table lists around 9,700 clones, 55% to 70% of them singletons. The sample's treatment: randomized to nivolumab then ipilimumab (arm A) or the reverse (arm B). The source material was CD8+ T cells sorted from blood (inferred from file names), sampled from a patient given nivolumab and ipilimumab in sequence. The receptors come from a human donor with melanoma.

The chain employs TRBV10-3 and TRBJ2-5; no reliable D call. The J call could be wrong; TRBJ2-7 is a better fit for the DNA end. CDR3 length equals 11 residues. The germline CDR1 and CDR2 sequences are ENHRY and SYGVKD. The CDR3 spells CAISEGLEQYF. The CDR3, as DNA: TGTGCCATCAGTGAGGGGCTCGAGCAGTACTTC.

This clone has just a few counts. The chain is built from TRBV9 and TRBJ1-1; 12 positions agree with TRBD1. Germline V gives CDR1 SGDLS, CDR2 YYNGEE. The trim removed 3 bases at V and 7 bases at J, leaving 7 bases unmatched. This CDR3 is built from 15 residues. This CDR3 is CASSDSGTGGIEAFF. The CDR3, as DNA: TGTGCCAGCAGCGACTCCGGGACAGGGGGCATTGAAGCTTTCTTT.

The chain carries TRBV7-9 and TRBJ1-2, with TRBD1 matching over 8 bases. From germline, CDR1 is SEHNR and CDR2 FQNEAQ (reference sequence). The CDR3 is made up of 14 amino acids. J gave up 5 bases and V 4 bases, and 6 bases lay outside the gene matches. CDR3 nucleotide sequence: TGTGCCAGCAGCTCCGGGACAGGAGGATATGGCTACACCTTC. This encodes CASSSGTGGYGYTF.

This clone showed up just once. The chain combines TRBV5-4 with TRBJ2-5; D is uncertain. Trimming cost V 0 bases and J 3 bases, with 9 bases left between them. This CDR3 comprises 14 residues. The V gene's germline CDR1 is SGHNT and CDR2 YYREEE (reference sequence). CDR3 bases: TGTGCCAGCAGCTTGGCCGACACCGAAGAGACCCAGTACTTC. Amino acid sequence: CASSLADTEETQYF.

This chain joins TRBV5-6 and TRBJ2-7; weak D call: TRBD2 (5 bases). The CDR3 has 13 amino acids. The germline V and J ends were trimmed by 4 bases and 2 bases, with 10 bases remaining between them. The germline V gene encodes CDR1 SGHDT and CDR2 YYEEEE. Here the CDR3 DNA reads TGTGCCAGCAGCGCGGACTTAACCTACGAGCAGTACTTC. Amino acid sequence: CASSADLTYEQYF.

Worth noting for this clone: This CDR3 is also generated by other DNA sequences in the sample. The chain recombines TRBV27 with TRBJ2-1; tentatively, D is TRBD1 (6 bases). The germline gives CDR1 MNHEY, CDR2 SMNVEV (reference sequence). Trimming removed 5 bases at V and 0 bases at J, with 11 bases between. The CDR3 totals 15 residues. DNA for the CDR3: TGTGCCAGCAGTCCAGGGACAAGCTCCTACAATGAGCAGTTCTTC. Its protein product is CASSPGTSSYNEQFF.

This clone was observed a single time. The chain employs TRBV4-3 and TRBJ1-1; D perhaps matches TRBD1 (5 bases). CDR3 length: 15 residues. V shed 1 base and J shed 0 bases, with 9 bases lying between them. Germline assignment: CDR1 LGHNA and CDR2 YSLEER. The CDR3 DNA is TGCGCCAGCAGCCAAGGCGACAGCATGAACACTGAAGCTTTCTTT. Translation gives CASSQGDSMNTEAFF.

The chain uses TRBV25-1 and TRBJ2-5, with 9 bases matching TRBD2. The DNA end is more similar to TRBJ2-7, so the J call may be wrong. Germline assignment: CDR1 MGHDK and CDR2 SYGVNS. This CDR3 is built from 14 residues. The CDR3 protein is CASRASGISYEQYF. CDR3 coding DNA: TGTGCCAGCAGGGCTAGCGGGATCTCCTACGAGCAGTACTTC.

The gene calls are TRBV6-5 and TRBJ2-5; TRBD1 is a possible D gene (6 bases). Trimming removed 4 bases from V and 2 bases from J, with 14 bases in between. Germline values: CDR1 MNHEY, CDR2 SVGAGI. The CDR3 length is 15 residues. CDR3 bases: TGTGCCAGCAGTTCCCCTCAGGGGACGCAAGAGACCCAGTACTTC. Its translation is CASSSPQGTQETQYF.

The genes are TRBV4-3 and TRBJ2-1, with TRBD2 matching 11 bases. Trimming cost V 4 bases and J 5 bases; bases outside gene matches: 10. The CDR3 runs to 17 residues. From germline, CDR1 is LGHNA and CDR2 YSLEER. The CDR3 protein is CASSRFLAGGTNNEQFF. The CDR3 bases are TGCGCCAGCAGCCGATTCCTAGCGGGAGGTACCAACAATGAGCAGTTCTTC.

In its sample, this clone was seen a few times. The rearrangement uses TRBV28 and TRBJ1-5; possible D gene TRBD1, 5 bases. This CDR3 is 13 amino acids long. Trimming removed 8 bases at V and 7 bases at J, with 15 bases between. The germline V gene has CDR1 MDHEN and CDR2 SYDVKM. The chain's CDR3 is CASALGAGQPQHF. The DNA of the CDR3 is TGTGCCAGCGCCTTAGGGGCCGGGCAGCCCCAGCATTTT. The full variable domain, completed using reference TRBV28 and TRBJ1-5, is DVKVTQSSRYLVKRTGEKVFLECVQDMDHENMFWYRQDPGLGLRLIYFSYDVKMKEKGDIPEGYSVSREKKERFSLILESASTNQTSMYLCASALGAGQPQHFGDGTRLSIL.

The chain recombines TRBV27 with TRBJ2-7; 10 bases map to TRBD2. Losses at the gene ends were 4 bases for V and 3 bases for J; bases not matched to a gene: 6. This CDR3 contains 15 residues. Germline loops: CDR1 MNHEY, CDR2 SMNVEV (reference sequence). CDR3 protein: CASSSAGGPGYEQYF. The DNA for the CDR3 is TGTGCCAGCAGTTCAGCGGGAGGGCCTGGCTACGAGCAGTACTTC.

The chain couples TRBV9 to TRBJ2-7; 8 bases agree with TRBD2. Germline assignment: CDR1 SGDLS and CDR2 YYNGEE. The V and J ends lost 0 bases and 4 bases, in that order; junction bases with no gene match: 9. This CDR3 spans 16 amino acids. The CDR3 is CASSVEGGAGGYEQYF. The CDR3 coding sequence is TGTGCCAGCAGCGTAGAGGGGGGGGCGGGAGGATACGAGCAGTACTTC.

Notes on this clone: At the DNA level, this CDR3 is encoded by other sequences in the same sample as well. The V gene is TRBV6-6, the J gene TRBJ2-1, with a possible D match to TRBD2 (6 bases). The CDR3 length is 14 residues. The V and J ends lost 4 bases and 4 bases respectively, with 11 bases between them. Germline V CDR1 and CDR2: MNHNY, SVGAGI (reference sequence). The DNA for the CDR3 is TGTGCCAGCAGTTTAGCAGGAGGGTACAATGAGCAGTTCTTC. It encodes CASSLAGGYNEQFF.

With regard to this clone: Just one base apart from a much larger clone, this may be a read error. CDR3 region: CASSLAGQSYEQYF. The DNA for the CDR3 is TGTGCCAGCAGCTTGGCGGGACAGTCCTACGAGCAGTACTTC. This chain connects TRBV5-6 to TRBJ2-7, with 7 nucleotides matching TRBD1. This CDR3 comprises 14 residues. Germline loops: CDR1 SGHDT, CDR2 YYEEEE. V lost 0 bases to trimming and J lost 1 base; unmatched junction nucleotides: 1.

The rearrangement joins TRBV28 to TRBJ2-1; 13 bases are a match to TRBD2. V was clipped by 2 bases and J by 5 bases; unmatched bases: 0. CDR1 MDHEN and CDR2 SYDVKM come from the germline V gene. The CDR3 is 15 residues long. CDR3 region: CASSLGLAGDNEQFF. The CDR3 region has the DNA TGTGCCAGCAGTTTAGGACTAGCGGGAGACAATGAGCAGTTCTTC. Based on the CDR3 plus reference TRBV28 and TRBJ2-1, the full variable domain is DVKVTQSSRYLVKRTGEKVFLECVQDMDHENMFWYRQDPGLGLRLIYFSYDVKMKEKGDIPEGYSVSREKKERFSLILESASTNQTSMYLCASSLGLAGDNEQFFGPGTRLTVL.

This rearrangement joins TRBV27 to TRBJ1-5; possible D gene TRBD1, 6 bases. Germline V CDR1 and CDR2: MNHEY, SMNVEV (reference sequence). V lost 8 bases and J lost 8, with 31 bases in between. This CDR3 contains 18 residues. CDR3 amino acids: CASGLNREEGLADEPQHF. The CDR3 DNA sequence: TGTGCCAGCGGATTAAACAGGGAAGAGGGGTTGGCTGACGAGCCCCAGCATTTT.

CDR3 in DNA: TGTGCCAGCAGCTTGGGGGACAGGGCCAGGCACGAGCAGTACTTC. Translated, it gives CASSLGDRARHEQYF. V is TRBV5-4 and J is TRBJ2-7; 9 bases agree with TRBD1. Germline lookup yields CDR1 SGHNT and CDR2 YYREEE (reference sequence). The CDR3 has 15 residues. J was trimmed by 5 bases and V by 0 bases; bases with no gene match: 6.

The chain is built from TRBV28 and TRBJ1-2, with 10 nucleotides matching TRBD1. Unmatched junction bases numbered 6, after V lost 10 bases and J lost 7 bases. The CDR3 consists of 12 residues. Germline V gives CDR1 MDHEN, CDR2 SYDVKM. This CDR3 is CATRDRGLGYTF. The CDR3 DNA sequence: TGTGCCACCCGAGACAGGGGGCTTGGCTACACCTTC.

This clone came up a few times. V is TRBV2 and J is TRBJ2-3, with TRBD1 matching 8 bases. Germline CDR1 SNHLY, CDR2 FYNNEI. V trimming: 3 bases; J trimming: 0 bases; junction bases outside the gene matches: 8. CDR3 length: 17 residues. The CDR3 coding sequence is TGTGCCAGCAGTGACGGGACAGGACCTCCTAGCACAGATACGCAGTATTTT. Residues: CASSDGTGPPSTDTQYF.

The V and J genes are TRBV7-6 and TRBJ1-4; weak D call: TRBD1 (5 bases). The CDR3 sequence is 14 residues long. V lost 5 bases, J lost 1 base, and 8 bases lay in between. Germline-derived CDR1 and CDR2 are SGHVS and FNYEAQ. Written as DNA, the CDR3 is TGTGCCAGCAGCCCGACAGTAACTAATGAAAAACTGTTTTTT. It encodes CASSPTVTNEKLFF.

The J gene is TRBJ1-2, the V gene TRBV27; TRBD1 matches 9 bases. CDR1 and CDR2 (germline): MNHEY, SMNVEV (reference sequence). The length of the CDR3 is 16 residues. The junction had 11 bases not matched to a gene; V was cut back by 6 bases and J by 3 bases. Here the CDR3 DNA reads TGTGCCAGCAGGCGCCGGGACAGGGTGGAAGACTATGGCTACACCTTC. It translates to CASRRRDRVEDYGYTF.

The J gene is TRBJ1-2, the V gene TRBV29-1; D is uncertain. The CDR3 has 14 amino acids. Trimming took off 3 bases at V and 2 bases at J, with 13 bases between the two ends. Germline loops: CDR1 SQVTM, CDR2 ANQGSEA. CDR3 loop: CSVELVEINYGYTF. The CDR3 DNA reads as TGCAGCGTTGAGCTGGTCGAGATAAACTATGGCTACACCTTC.

This clone turned up a few times. The chain couples TRBV27 to TRBJ1-5, with TRBD1 matching 7 bases. The V segment lost 1 base and the J segment 6 bases; nucleotides outside the gene matches: 3. CDR3 length: 14 amino acids. The V gene's germline CDR1 is MNHEY and CDR2 SMNVEV (reference sequence). The CDR3 spells CASSLFRGAQPQHF. Written as DNA, the CDR3 is TGTGCCAGCAGTTTATTCAGGGGGGCTCAGCCCCAGCATTTT.

The chain recombines TRBV27 with TRBJ2-1; 8 bases are a match to TRBD2. The CDR3 extends over 14 amino acids. The J segment lost 5 bases and the V segment lost 3 bases, leaving 3 bases of the junction unmatched. CDR1 and CDR2 from the germline V gene are MNHEY and SMNVEV (reference sequence). CDR3 residues: CASSLARGDNEQFF. The DNA of the CDR3 is TGTGCCAGCAGTTTGGCGCGGGGGGACAATGAGCAGTTCTTC.

This clone occurred once. The chain combines TRBV7-9 with TRBJ2-7; D perhaps matches TRBD1 (6 bases). Germline assignment: CDR1 SEHNR and CDR2 FQNEAQ (reference sequence). Trimming shortened V by 5 bases and J by 3 bases, and 20 bases separated the two germline ends. CDR3 length equals 16 residues. The CDR3 here is CASSAKPPQGFYEQYF. CDR3 in DNA: TGTGCCAGCAGCGCCAAACCCCCCCAGGGGTTCTACGAGCAGTACTTC.

The rearrangement links TRBV7-9 to TRBJ2-3; 13 nucleotides agree with TRBD2. The CDR3 spans 16 residues. Trimming took 4 bases from V and 4 from J; bases not matched to a gene: 5. Germline V gene data show CDR1 as SEHNR and CDR2 as FQNEAQ (reference sequence). CDR3 coding DNA: TGTGCCAGCAGCTACAGGACTAGCGGGAGTTCAGATACGCAGTATTTT. Its protein product is CASSYRTSGSSDTQYF.

Sample share makes this clone medium-sized. The rearrangement links TRBV27 to TRBJ1-1, with D possibly matching TRBD1 (5 bases). V shed 5 bases and J shed 10 bases, with 11 bases lying between them. This CDR3 spans 11 amino acids. Germline V gene data show CDR1 as MNHEY and CDR2 as SMNVEV (reference sequence). The CDR3 nucleotides are TGTGCCAGCAGTCAGGGACTCGTAGCTTTCTTT. This gives the protein CASSQGLVAFF.

The sample holds one count of this clone. CDR3 in DNA: TGTGCCTGGAACAGGGCCGACTACGAGCAGTACTTC. It is translated as CAWNRADYEQYF. This chain uses TRBV30 with TRBJ2-7; tentatively, D is TRBD1 (6 bases). V dropped 4 bases and J dropped 3 bases, with 10 bases sitting between them. Germline V gene sequence: CDR1 GTSNPN, CDR2 SVGIG (reference sequence). The CDR3 contains 12 residues. Looking up the rest from reference TRBV30 and TRBJ2-7 gives the full variable domain: SQTIHQWPATLVQPVGSPLSLECTVEGTSNPNLYWYRQAAGRGLQLLFYSVGIGQISSEVPQNLSASRPQDRQFILSSKKLLLSDSGFYLCAWNRADYEQYFGPGTRLTVT.

This clone was counted between two and nine times. The CDR3 spells CASSPGAVDQETQYF. The CDR3 DNA reads TGTGCCAGTAGTCCAGGGGCAGTGGACCAAGAGACCCAGTACTTC. The chain combines TRBV19 with TRBJ2-5; possibly TRBD1 for D (6 bases). This CDR3 is 15 amino acids long. V dropped 5 bases and J dropped 0 bases, with 13 bases sitting between them. Germline V lookup: CDR1 LNHDA, CDR2 SQIVND (reference sequence).